This entry describes one T cell receptor beta chain. Its antigen is still unknown. The sample is drawn from a study of beta chain features in type 1 diabetes. CD45RO/CCR7/CD25/CD127/CD95/CD27 staining was used to isolate CD4+ naive, central memory, regulatory and stem cell-like memory cells by sorting. As every portion of the isolated RNA was reverse transcribed, the sequencing read expressed TCRB transcripts. This table comes from immunoSEQ multiplex PCR, and its TCRdb copy is limited to in-frame clones, with some not included. This sample has about 370,000 clones; about 15% occur once, and the top ten carry approximately 0.019%. Study-wide results and limits: Using cDNA template may skew counts toward highly expressing activated cells.

The V end lost 4 bases, the J end lost 4 bases, and 19 bases lay between the germline ends. The V gene's germline CDR1 is MDHEN and CDR2 SYDVKM. The CDR3 sequence is 16 residues long. V is TRBV28 and J is TRBJ1-2; the D gene is possibly TRBD1 (5 bases). The sample comprised naive CD4+ T cells from blood. This receptor was identified in a woman aged 18-29 years in good health. CDR3 DNA sequence: TGTGCCAGCAGTTCCCCATGGGGGGGTTCTGGCTATGGCTACACCTTC. It translates to CASSSPWGGSGYGYTF.